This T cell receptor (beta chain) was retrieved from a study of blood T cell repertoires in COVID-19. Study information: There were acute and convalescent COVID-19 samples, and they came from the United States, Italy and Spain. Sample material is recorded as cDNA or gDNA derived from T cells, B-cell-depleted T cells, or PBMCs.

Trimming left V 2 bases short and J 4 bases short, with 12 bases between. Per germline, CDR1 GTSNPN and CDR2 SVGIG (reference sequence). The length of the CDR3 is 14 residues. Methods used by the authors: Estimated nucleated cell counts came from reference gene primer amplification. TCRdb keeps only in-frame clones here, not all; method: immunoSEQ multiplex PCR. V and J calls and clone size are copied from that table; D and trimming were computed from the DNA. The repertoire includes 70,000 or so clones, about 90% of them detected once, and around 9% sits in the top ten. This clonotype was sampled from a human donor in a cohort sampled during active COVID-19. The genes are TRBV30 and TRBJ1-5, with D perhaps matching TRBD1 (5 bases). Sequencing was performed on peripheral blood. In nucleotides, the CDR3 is TGTGCCTGGAGTTGGGAGGGGAGGAATCAGCCCCAGCATTTT. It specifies CAWSWEGRNQPQHF.